This entry describes one TCR beta chain. The sample originates from a study of CD8 T cells in Susac syndrome. The authors carried out high-throughput sequencing of TCR beta. They applied it to CD8+ and CD4+ T cells obtained from blood. Purification of the CD8+ and CD4+ T cells relied on negative isolation, and TEMRA cells underwent FACS enrichment. Random hexamers served to reverse transcribe about 0.5 to 1 ug RNA. Multiplex immunoSEQ PCR targeted 54 Vbeta and 13 Jbeta TCR beta segments. TCRdb itself ran the immunoSEQ multiplex PCR reads through MiXCR, one entry per CDR3 protein. This table has about 73,000 distinct CDR3 sequences, about 95% appearing once. The germline V and J ends were trimmed by 1 base and 4 bases, with 20 bases remaining between them. Germline CDR1 and CDR2: MGHRA and YSYEKL. The CDR3 has 17 amino acids.

Material: CD8+ T cells from PBMCs. J is TRBJ2-7 and V is TRBV4-1; maybe TRBD1 (6 bases). This clonotype was sampled from a human donor with multiple sclerosis. In DNA form, the CDR3 reads TGCGCCAGCAGCCAAGTATTTAATGGACAGTCTCTTTACGAGCAGTACTTC. Its protein product is CASSQVFNGQSLYEQYF.